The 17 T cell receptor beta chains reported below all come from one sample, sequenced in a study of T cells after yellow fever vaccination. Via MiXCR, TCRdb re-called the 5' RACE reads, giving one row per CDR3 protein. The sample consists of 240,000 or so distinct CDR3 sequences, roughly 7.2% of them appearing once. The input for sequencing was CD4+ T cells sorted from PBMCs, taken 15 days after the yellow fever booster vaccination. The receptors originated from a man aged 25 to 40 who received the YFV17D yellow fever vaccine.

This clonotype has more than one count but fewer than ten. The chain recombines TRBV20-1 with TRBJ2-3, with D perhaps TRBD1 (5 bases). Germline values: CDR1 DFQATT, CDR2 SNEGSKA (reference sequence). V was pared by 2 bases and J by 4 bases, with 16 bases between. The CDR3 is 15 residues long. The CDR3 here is CSARNSKGQSDTQYF. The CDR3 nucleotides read TGCAGTGCTAGAAATTCTAAGGGGCAATCAGATACGCAGTATTTT.

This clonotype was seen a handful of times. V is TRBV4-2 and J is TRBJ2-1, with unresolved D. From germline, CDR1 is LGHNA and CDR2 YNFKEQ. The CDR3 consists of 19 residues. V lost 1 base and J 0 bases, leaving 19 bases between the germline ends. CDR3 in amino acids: CASSQGNLGSTYSYNEQFF. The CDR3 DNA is TGTGCCAGCAGCCAAGGCAACTTAGGATCCACCTACTCCTACAATGAGCAGTTCTTC.

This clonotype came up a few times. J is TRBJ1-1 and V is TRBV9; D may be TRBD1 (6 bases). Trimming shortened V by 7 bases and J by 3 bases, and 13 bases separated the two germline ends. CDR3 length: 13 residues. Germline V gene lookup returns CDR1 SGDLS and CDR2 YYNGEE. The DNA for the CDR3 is TGTGCCAGCGGGTTCTCAGGGGACACTGAAGCTTTCTTT. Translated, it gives CASGFSGDTEAFF. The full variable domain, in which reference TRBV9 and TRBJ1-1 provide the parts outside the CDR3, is DSGVTQTPKHLITATGQRVTLRCSPRSGDLSVYWYQQSLDQGLQFLIQYYNGEERAKGNILERFSAQQFPDLHSELNLSSLELGDSALYFCASGFSGDTEAFFGQGTRLTVV.

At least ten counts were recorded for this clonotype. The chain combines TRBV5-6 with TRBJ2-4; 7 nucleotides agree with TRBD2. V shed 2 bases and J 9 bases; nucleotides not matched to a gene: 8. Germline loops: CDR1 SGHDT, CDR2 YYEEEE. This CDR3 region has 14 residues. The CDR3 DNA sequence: TGTGCCAGCAGCTTCTTATCGGCGGGAGCCATTCAGTACTTC. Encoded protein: CASSFLSAGAIQYF.

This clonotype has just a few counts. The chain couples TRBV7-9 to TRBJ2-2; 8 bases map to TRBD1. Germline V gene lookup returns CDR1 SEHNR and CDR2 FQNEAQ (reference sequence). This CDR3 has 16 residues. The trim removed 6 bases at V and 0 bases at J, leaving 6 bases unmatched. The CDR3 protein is CASRGDRTTNTGELFF. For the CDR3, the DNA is TGTGCCAGCAGGGGGGACAGGACCACGAACACCGGGGAGCTGTTTTTT.

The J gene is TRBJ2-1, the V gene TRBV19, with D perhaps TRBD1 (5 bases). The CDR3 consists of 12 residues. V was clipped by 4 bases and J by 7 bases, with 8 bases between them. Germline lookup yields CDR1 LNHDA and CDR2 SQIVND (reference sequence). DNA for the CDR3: TGTGCCAGTAGTACCCGACAGAATGAGCAGTTCTTC. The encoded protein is CASSTRQNEQFF.

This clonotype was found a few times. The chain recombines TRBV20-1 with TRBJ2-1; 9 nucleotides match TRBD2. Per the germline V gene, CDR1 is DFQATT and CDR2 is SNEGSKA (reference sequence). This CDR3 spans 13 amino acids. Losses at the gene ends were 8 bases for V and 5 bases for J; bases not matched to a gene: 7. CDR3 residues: CSPSSGNHNEQFF. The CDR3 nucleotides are TGCAGTCCTTCTAGCGGGAACCACAATGAGCAGTTCTTC.

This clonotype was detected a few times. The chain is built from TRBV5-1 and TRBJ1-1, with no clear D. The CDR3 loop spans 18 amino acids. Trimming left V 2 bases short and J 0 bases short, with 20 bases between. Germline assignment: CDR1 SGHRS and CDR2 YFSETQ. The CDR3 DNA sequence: TGCGCCAGCAGCTTAGGATTTCGCCTGACGAACTTGAACACTGAAGCTTTCTTT. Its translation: CASSLGFRLTNLNTEAFF.

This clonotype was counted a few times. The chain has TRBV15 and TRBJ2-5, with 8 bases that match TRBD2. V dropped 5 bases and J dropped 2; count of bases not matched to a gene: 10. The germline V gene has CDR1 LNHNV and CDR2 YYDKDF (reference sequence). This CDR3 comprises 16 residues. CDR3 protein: CATSYAAGVFQETQYF. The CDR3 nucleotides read TGTGCCACCAGCTACGCAGCGGGGGTTTTTCAAGAGACCCAGTACTTC.

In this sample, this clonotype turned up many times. As DNA, the CDR3 is TGTGCCAGCAGCCAGCAGTGGAACACTGAAGCTTTCTTT. Translating it yields CASSQQWNTEAFF. The chain recombines TRBV14 with TRBJ1-1; D unresolved. Germline loops: CDR1 SGHDN, CDR2 FVKESK. V was shortened by 3 bases and J by 1 base, with 6 bases between the two germline ends. The CDR3 is 13 amino acids.

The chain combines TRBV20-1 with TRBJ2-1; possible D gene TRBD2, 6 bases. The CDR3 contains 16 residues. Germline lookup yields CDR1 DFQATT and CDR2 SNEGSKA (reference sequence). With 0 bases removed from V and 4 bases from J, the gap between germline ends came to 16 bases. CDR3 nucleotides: TGCAGTGCTAGAGATCGTTTGGGACTTCCGTACAATGAGCAGTTCTTC. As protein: CSARDRLGLPYNEQFF.

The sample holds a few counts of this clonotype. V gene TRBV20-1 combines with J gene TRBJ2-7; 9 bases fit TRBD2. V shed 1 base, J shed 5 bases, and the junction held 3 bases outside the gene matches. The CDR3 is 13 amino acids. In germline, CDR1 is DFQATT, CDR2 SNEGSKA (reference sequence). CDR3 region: CSARVAGANEQYF. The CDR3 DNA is TGCAGTGCTAGAGTAGCGGGAGCCAACGAGCAGTACTTC.

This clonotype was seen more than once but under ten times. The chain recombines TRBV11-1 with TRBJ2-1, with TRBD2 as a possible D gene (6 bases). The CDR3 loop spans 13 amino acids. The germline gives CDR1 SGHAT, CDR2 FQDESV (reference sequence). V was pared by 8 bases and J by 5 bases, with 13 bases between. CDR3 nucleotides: TGTGCCAGCTCGGAGGGGCGCCACAATGAGCAGTTCTTC. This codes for CASSEGRHNEQFF.

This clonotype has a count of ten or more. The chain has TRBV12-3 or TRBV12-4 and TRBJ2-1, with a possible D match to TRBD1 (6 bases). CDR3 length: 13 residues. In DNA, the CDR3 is TGTGCAAACAGGGTGGGTTCCTACAATGAGCAGTTCTTC. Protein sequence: CANRVGSYNEQFF.

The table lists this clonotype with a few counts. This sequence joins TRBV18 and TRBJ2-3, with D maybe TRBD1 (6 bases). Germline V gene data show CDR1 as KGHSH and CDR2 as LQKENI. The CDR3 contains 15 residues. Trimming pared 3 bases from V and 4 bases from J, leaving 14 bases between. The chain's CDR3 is CASSPPGTTSDTQYF. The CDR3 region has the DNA TGTGCCAGCTCACCCCCCGGGACAACTTCAGATACGCAGTATTTT.

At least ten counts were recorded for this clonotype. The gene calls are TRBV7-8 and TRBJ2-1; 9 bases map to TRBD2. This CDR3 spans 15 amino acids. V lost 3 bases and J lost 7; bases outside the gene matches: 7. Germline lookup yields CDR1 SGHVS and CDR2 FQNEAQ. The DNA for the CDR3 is TGTGCCAGCAGCTTGGTCGGCCTAGCGGGAAATGAGCAGTTCTTC. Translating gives CASSLVGLAGNEQFF.

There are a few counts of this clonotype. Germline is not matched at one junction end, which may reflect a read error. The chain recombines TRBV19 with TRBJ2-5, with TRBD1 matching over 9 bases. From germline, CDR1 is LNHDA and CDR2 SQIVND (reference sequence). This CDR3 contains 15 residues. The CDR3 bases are TGTGCCAGTAGCCAGGACAGGGGACCGGGAGAGACCCAGCACTTC. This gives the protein CASSQDRGPGETQHF. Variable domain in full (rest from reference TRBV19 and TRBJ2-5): DGGITQSPKYLFRKEGQNVTLSCEQNLNHDAMYWYRQDPGQGLRLIYYSQIVNDFQKGDIAEGYSVSREKKESFPLTVTSAQKNPTAFYLCASSQDRGPGETQHFGPGTRLLVL.